Reported below is one T cell receptor (beta chain). The length of the CDR3 is 13 residues. V lost 5 bases to trimming and J lost 7 bases, with 15 bases between them. The V gene's germline CDR1 is MDHEN and CDR2 SYDVKM. The data are from a study of blood T cell repertoires in COVID-19. About the study: Sites across the United States, Italy and Spain contributed samples from acute and convalescent COVID-19. Sources were T cells, B-cell-depleted T cells, or PBMCs; the material itself was cDNA or gDNA.

How the authors handled the data: By means of reference gene primer amplification, nucleated cell counts were estimated. TCRdb's table, derived via immunoSEQ multiplex PCR, lists solely in-frame clones and lacks some. The V and J calls and clone size were taken over from that table, and D and trimming were inferred from the DNA. Among around 47,000 clones, approximately 83% were seen once, and the ten largest hold around 7.2%. This TCR was sampled from a man aged 65 to 85 with active COVID-19. The chain has TRBV28 and TRBJ2-7; possible D gene TRBD1, 6 bases. Input material: peripheral blood. The CDR3 DNA follows: TGTGCCAGCAGTGGACAGAATTCCTCTGAGCAGTACTTC. Amino acid sequence: CASSGQNSSEQYF.